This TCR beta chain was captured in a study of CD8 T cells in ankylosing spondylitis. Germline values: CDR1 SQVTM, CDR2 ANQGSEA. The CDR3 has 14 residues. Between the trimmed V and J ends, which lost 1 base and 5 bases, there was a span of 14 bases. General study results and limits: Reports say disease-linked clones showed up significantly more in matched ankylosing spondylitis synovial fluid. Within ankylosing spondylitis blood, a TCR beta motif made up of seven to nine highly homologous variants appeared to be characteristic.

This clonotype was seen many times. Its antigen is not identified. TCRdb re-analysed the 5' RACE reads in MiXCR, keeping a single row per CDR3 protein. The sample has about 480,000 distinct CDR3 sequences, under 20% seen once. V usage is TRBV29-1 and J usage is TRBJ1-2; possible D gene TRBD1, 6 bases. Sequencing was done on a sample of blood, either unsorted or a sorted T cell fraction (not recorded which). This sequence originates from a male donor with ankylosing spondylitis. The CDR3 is CSVEGGGRTYGYTF. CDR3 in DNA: TGCAGCGTTGAAGGTGGGGGGCGCACTTATGGCTACACCTTC.